These 21 T cell receptor beta chains were all obtained from the same sample, sequenced in a study of T-cell memory formation after mild COVID-19 (TCRdb year 2021). Library creation used 5' RACE. For sequencing, an Illumina NovaSeq 6000 was employed. The public reads were reanalyzed by TCRdb: fastp trimming at Q25, MiXCR alignment, in-frame beta chains only. One record per CDR3 amino acid sequence lists the most common genes and DNA. For this sample there are around 310,000 distinct CDR3 sequences; 20% to 25% appear just once. Roughly a fifth of the sample is taken by the ten largest. Sequencing was done on a sample of PBMCs or a T cell subset sorted from them (not recorded which). These receptors all stem from a young man who had mild COVID-19 (a few samples of this study predate the infection). The sample titles of this study are shuffled in the database, so cell type and time point are left out; the donor was told from shared clones.

V usage is TRBV4-2 and J usage is TRBJ2-3, with D hard to call. The germline gives CDR1 LGHNA, CDR2 YNFKEQ. Trimming removed 0 bases at V and 2 bases at J, with 6 bases between. The CDR3 runs to 14 residues. The CDR3 DNA reads as TGTGCCAGCAGCCAAGAATCGACCACAGATACGCAGTATTTT. Encoded protein: CASSQESTTDTQYF.

This clonotype was seen repeatedly, ten times or more. V gene TRBV5-1 combines with J gene TRBJ2-3, with TRBD2 matching 7 bases. The CDR3 runs to 13 residues. The trim removed 9 bases at V and 2 bases at J, leaving 6 bases unmatched. Germline V gives CDR1 SGHRS, CDR2 YFSETQ. CDR3 residues: CATSSGYTDTQYF. CDR3 sequence (DNA): TGCGCCACCTCTAGCGGTTACACAGATACGCAGTATTTT.

The V call is TRBV4-2, the J call TRBJ2-2; 11 bases agree with TRBD2. Germline trimming cut 0 bases from V and 0 bases from J; bases unmatched to any gene: 15. The germline gives CDR1 LGHNA, CDR2 YNFKEQ. This CDR3 has 22 residues. The CDR3 coding sequence is TGTGCCAGCAGCCAAGAGTCTCTGGCCCAACTAGCGGGGGCTTCGAACACCGGGGAGCTGTTTTTT. It translates to CASSQESLAQLAGASNTGELFF.

J is TRBJ1-1 and V is TRBV6-2 or TRBV6-3; no firm D call. The V gene lost 7 bases and the J gene lost 4 bases, with 10 bases spanning the gap. The CDR3 is 12 residues long. Germline V gene lookup returns CDR1 MNHEY and CDR2 SVGEGT. The CDR3 DNA reads as TGTGCCAGCACCCGGGTGGGCACTGAAGCTTTCTTT. Protein sequence: CASTRVGTEAFF.

The table lists this clonotype with a few counts. The chain employs TRBV20-1 and TRBJ1-3, with unresolved D. The CDR3 sequence is 13 residues long. V gave up 2 bases and J gave up 4 bases, with 9 bases separating them. Per the germline V gene, CDR1 is DFQATT and CDR2 is SNEGSKA (reference sequence). CDR3 amino acids: CSARPTGGNTIYF. The CDR3, as DNA: TGCAGTGCTAGACCTACCGGAGGAAACACCATATATTTT.

This clonotype was seen a few times. This chain connects TRBV7-2 to TRBJ2-2, with 11 positions matching TRBD2. The CDR3 is 17 residues long. Germline V gene data show CDR1 as SGHTA and CDR2 as FQGNSA. The V gene end was trimmed by 1 base and the J gene end by 7 bases; junction bases not matched to a gene: 8. CDR3 amino acids: CASSLGDLAGGHGELFF. Written as DNA, the CDR3 is TGTGCCAGCAGCTTAGGGGACCTAGCGGGGGGCCACGGGGAGCTGTTTTTT.

Of note for this clonotype: This may be a read error, as it is one base from a much larger clone. V usage is TRBV7-3 and J usage is TRBJ1-1; D possibly corresponds to TRBD1 (6 bases). From germline, CDR1 is SGHTA and CDR2 FQGTGA. This CDR3 region has 13 residues. CDR3 DNA sequence: TGTGCCAGCAGCTTCAGGGGTAACACTGAAGCTTTATTT. This codes for CASSFRGNTEALF.

This clonotype was seen a handful of times. The chain is built from TRBV28 and TRBJ2-1; 8 bases match TRBD1. Unmatched junction bases numbered 1, after V lost 8 bases and J lost 1 base. Germline loops: CDR1 MDHEN, CDR2 SYDVKM. The length of the CDR3 is 13 residues. CDR3 sequence: CASRDRSYNEQFF. DNA of the CDR3: TGTGCCAGCCGGGACAGGTCCTACAATGAGCAGTTCTTC.

About this clonotype itself: This may stem from a read error, because a much larger clone lies one nucleotide away. The CDR3 DNA is TGTGCCAGCAGTCCCTTTCAAATTTGGGAGACCCAGTACTTC. Its translation is CASSPFQIWETQYF. This chain links TRBV12-3 or TRBV12-4 with TRBJ2-5; D call uncertain. V was pared by 5 bases and J by 5 bases, with 15 bases between. The CDR3 has 14 residues.

This clonotype showed up just a few times. This chain uses TRBV6-4 with TRBJ2-5; D is unclear. Germline loops: CDR1 MRHNA, CDR2 SNTAGT. The CDR3 totals 11 residues. With 2 bases removed from V and 6 bases from J, the gap between germline ends came to 4 bases. The CDR3 is CASSDPQTQYF. The CDR3 DNA reads TGTGCCAGCAGTGACCCCCAGACCCAGTACTTC.

This clonotype was counted between two and nine times. The V and J genes are TRBV12-3 or TRBV12-4 and TRBJ2-3; D possibly uses TRBD1 or TRBD2 (5 bases each). The CDR3 loop spans 14 amino acids. The ends were cut back, 3 bases at V and 6 bases at J, with 13 bases in the middle. In DNA, the CDR3 is TGTGCCAGCAGTTTGAGGGGTCCCCGGGATACGCAGTATTTT. It codes for CASSLRGPRDTQYF.

This chain connects TRBV6-2 or TRBV6-3 to TRBJ1-5, with D perhaps TRBD1 (6 bases). Germline lookup yields CDR1 MNHEY and CDR2 SVGEGT. This CDR3 is built from 14 residues. Trimming pared 5 bases from V and 7 bases from J, leaving 15 bases between. DNA of the CDR3: TGTGCCAGCAGTCGATCAAACAGGGCCCAGCCCCAGCATTTT. It specifies CASSRSNRAQPQHF.

The chain employs TRBV20-1 and TRBJ2-1; 7 positions match TRBD1. The CDR3 runs 12 residues. V gave up 5 bases and J gave up 9 bases; unmatched junction bases: 7. The germline CDR1 and CDR2 sequences are DFQATT and SNEGSKA (reference sequence). CDR3 loop: CSADKQGSEQFF. CDR3 DNA sequence: TGCAGTGCTGATAAACAGGGGAGTGAGCAGTTCTTC.

This clonotype was counted a few times. This chain uses TRBV19 with TRBJ2-3, with D hard to call. This CDR3 has 12 amino acids. Germline-derived CDR1 and CDR2 are LNHDA and SQIVND (reference sequence). The ends were cut back, 7 bases at V and 2 bases at J, with 7 bases in the middle. Written as DNA, the CDR3 is TGTGCCAGTACGGGCAACACAGATACGCAGTATTTT. Protein product: CASTGNTDTQYF.

This rearrangement joins TRBV12-3 or TRBV12-4 to TRBJ2-4, with D hard to call. Trimming left V 6 bases short and J 8 bases short, with 8 bases between. This CDR3 spans 11 amino acids. CDR3 coding DNA: TGTGCCAGCAGAGAAGTGGACATTCAGTACTTC. It specifies CASREVDIQYF.

This clonotype was counted only a few times. V is TRBV20-1 and J is TRBJ1-2; D may be TRBD1 (5 bases). Germline-derived CDR1 and CDR2 are DFQATT and SNEGSKA (reference sequence). V lost 3 bases and J lost 1, with 9 bases in between. This CDR3 spans 13 amino acids. The DNA of the CDR3 is TGCAGTGCTAGCGAGGGGTTTAACTATGGCTACACCTTC. Translating gives CSASEGFNYGYTF.

This clonotype has a handful of counts. The rearrangement uses TRBV5-1 and TRBJ2-2, with 8 bases that match TRBD1. With 7 bases clipped from V and 5 bases from J, the junction kept 7 bases outside the gene matches. Germline CDR1 reads SGHRS; CDR2 reads YFSETQ. This CDR3 is 14 amino acids long. The CDR3 DNA is TGCGCCAGCGTGGCAGGGGGCGAAACCGGGGAGCTGTTTTTT. Its translation is CASVAGGETGELFF.

The chain has TRBV2 and TRBJ1-1; D is ambiguous. The germline V gene encodes CDR1 SNHLY and CDR2 FYNNEI. V lost 8 bases to trimming and J lost 1 base, with 14 bases between them. There are 14 residues in the CDR3. Here the CDR3 DNA reads TGTGCCAGCGGGAGAAAAGTAGGGAACACTGAAGCTTTCTTT. Translated: CASGRKVGNTEAFF. The whole variable domain, remainder taken from reference TRBV2 and TRBJ1-1, is EPEVTQTPSHQVTQMGQEVILRCVPISNHLYFYWYRQILGQKVEFLVSFYNNEISEKSEIFDDQFSVERPDGSNFTLKIRSTKLEDSAMYFCASGRKVGNTEAFFGQGTRLTVV.

This chain links TRBV6-5 with TRBJ2-5; 9 bases are shared with TRBD1. The CDR3 length is 14 residues. Germline V gene data show CDR1 as MNHEY and CDR2 as SVGAGI. V lost 5 bases and J lost 10; bases outside the gene matches: 11. The DNA of the CDR3 is TGTGCCAGCAGTCCGGGACAGGGCCCGGTTGGCCAGTACTTC. It specifies CASSPGQGPVGQYF.

This clonotype has only a few counts. The CDR3 region has the DNA TGTGCCAGCTCACGGGGACAGGGGGGCACAGATACGCAGTATTTT. Encoded protein: CASSRGQGGTDTQYF. This sequence joins TRBV18 and TRBJ2-3, with 11 bases identical to TRBD1. This CDR3 spans 15 amino acids. CDR1 and CDR2 from the germline V gene are KGHSH and LQKENI. V was pared by 4 bases and J by 1 base, with 1 base of the junction left unmatched. The whole variable domain, remainder taken from reference TRBV18 and TRBJ2-3, is NAGVMQNPRHLVRRRGQEARLRCSPMKGHSHVYWYRQLPEEGLKFMVYLQKENIIDESGMPKERFSAEFPKEGPSILRIQQVVRGDSAAYFCASSRGQGGTDTQYFGPGTRLTVL.

The sample holds a few counts of this clonotype. V gene TRBV7-2 combines with J gene TRBJ2-5, with TRBD2 matching 13 bases. CDR3 length equals 15 residues. With V trimmed by 5 bases and J by 7 bases, 7 bases remained unmatched. The germline gives CDR1 SGHTA, CDR2 FQGNSA. CDR3 nucleotides: TGTGCCAGCAGCATGGGACTAGCGGGGCCGCGGACCCAGTACTTC. The encoded protein is CASSMGLAGPRTQYF.